This T cell receptor beta chain was captured in a study of memory CD4+ T cells and cytomegalovirus serostatus. Sequencing used immunoSEQ multiplex PCR; TCRdb keeps in-frame clones, though not all of them. The table lists roughly 53,000 clones, roughly four fifths of them singletons. CDR1 is MNHNS and CDR2 is SASEGT in the germline V gene. The V end was cut by 4 bases, the J end by 7 bases, with 13 bases between. The CDR3 has 14 residues. Single viable CD3+CD4+CD8-CD45RO+ cells were sorted as the memory CD4+ T cells. Study-wide findings and caveats: Each of approximately 70 CMV-associated TCRbeta sequences occurred in one to five individuals.

As to this clone: Its antigen is unknown.

The sample taken for sequencing was memory CD4+ T cells from blood. The V call is TRBV6-1, the J call TRBJ1-4; D is ambiguous. This sequence was found in an adult in good health and CMV-seronegative. The CDR3 DNA reads as TGTGCCAGCAGTGCCGACCCCATTGGTGAAAAACTGTTTTTT. Translating it yields CASSADPIGEKLFF.